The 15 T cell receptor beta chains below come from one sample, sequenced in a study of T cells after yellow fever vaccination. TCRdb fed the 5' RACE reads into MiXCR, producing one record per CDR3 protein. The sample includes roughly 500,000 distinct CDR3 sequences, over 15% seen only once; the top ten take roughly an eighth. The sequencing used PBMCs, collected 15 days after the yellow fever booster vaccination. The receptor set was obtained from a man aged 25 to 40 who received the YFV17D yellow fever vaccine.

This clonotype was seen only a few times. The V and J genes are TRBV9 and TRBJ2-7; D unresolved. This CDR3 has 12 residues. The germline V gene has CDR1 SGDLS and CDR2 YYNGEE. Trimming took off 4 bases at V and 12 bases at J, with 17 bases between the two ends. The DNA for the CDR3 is TGTGCCAGCAGCTTTAACCAGGAGAACCTGTACTTC. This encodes CASSFNQENLYF.

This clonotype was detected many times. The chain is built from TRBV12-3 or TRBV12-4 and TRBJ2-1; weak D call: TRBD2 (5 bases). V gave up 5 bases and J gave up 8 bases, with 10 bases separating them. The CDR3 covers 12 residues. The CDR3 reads CASSPRRYEQFF. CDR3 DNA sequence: TGTGCCAGCAGTCCCCGGAGGTATGAGCAGTTCTTC.

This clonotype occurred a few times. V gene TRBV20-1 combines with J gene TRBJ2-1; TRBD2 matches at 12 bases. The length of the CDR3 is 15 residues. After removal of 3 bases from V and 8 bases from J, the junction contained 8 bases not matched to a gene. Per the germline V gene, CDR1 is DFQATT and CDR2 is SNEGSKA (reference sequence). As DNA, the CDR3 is TGCAGTGCTAGTCCGACTAGCGGGAGAACGGATGAGCAGTTCTTC. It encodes CSASPTSGRTDEQFF.

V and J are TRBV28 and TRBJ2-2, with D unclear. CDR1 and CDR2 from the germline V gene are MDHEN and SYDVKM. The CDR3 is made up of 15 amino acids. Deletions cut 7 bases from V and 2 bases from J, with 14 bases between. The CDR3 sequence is CASILGRVNTGELFF. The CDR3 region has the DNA TGTGCCAGCATCCTCGGGCGCGTAAACACCGGGGAGCTGTTTTTT.

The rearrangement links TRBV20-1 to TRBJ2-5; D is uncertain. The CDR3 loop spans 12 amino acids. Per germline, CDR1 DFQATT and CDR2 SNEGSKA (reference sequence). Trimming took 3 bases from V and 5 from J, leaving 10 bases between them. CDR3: CSASQLRETQYF. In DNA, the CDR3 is TGCAGTGCTAGTCAACTCCGGGAGACCCAGTACTTC.

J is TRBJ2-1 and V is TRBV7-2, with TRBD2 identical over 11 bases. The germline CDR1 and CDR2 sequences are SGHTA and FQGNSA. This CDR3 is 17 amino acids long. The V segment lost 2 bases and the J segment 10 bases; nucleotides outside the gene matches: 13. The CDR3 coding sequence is TGTGCCAGCAGCTTAACACTTTCGGGGACTAGCGGATCCGAGCAGTTCTTC. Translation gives CASSLTLSGTSGSEQFF.

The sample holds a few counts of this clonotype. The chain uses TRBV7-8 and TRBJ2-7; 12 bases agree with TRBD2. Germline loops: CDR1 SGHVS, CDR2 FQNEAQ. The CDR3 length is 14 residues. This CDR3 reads CGRTSGNGYYEQYF. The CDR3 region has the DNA TGTGGGAGGACTAGCGGGAACGGGTACTACGAGCAGTACTTC.

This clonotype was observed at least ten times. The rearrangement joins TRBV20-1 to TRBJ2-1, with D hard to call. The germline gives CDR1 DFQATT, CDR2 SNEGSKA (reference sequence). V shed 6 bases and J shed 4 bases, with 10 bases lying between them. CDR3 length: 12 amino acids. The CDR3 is CSAMGAYNEQFF. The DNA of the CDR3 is TGCAGTGCCATGGGCGCTTACAATGAGCAGTTCTTC.

CDR3 nucleotide sequence: TGTGCCAGCAGGCAACGCAGGGGTGTGGACGAGCAGTACTTC. Translating it yields CASRQRRGVDEQYF. The gene calls are TRBV14 and TRBJ2-7; maybe TRBD1 (6 bases). V was cut by 6 bases and J by 5 bases, with 17 bases left in between. Germline-derived CDR1 and CDR2 are SGHDN and FVKESK. This CDR3 comprises 14 residues.

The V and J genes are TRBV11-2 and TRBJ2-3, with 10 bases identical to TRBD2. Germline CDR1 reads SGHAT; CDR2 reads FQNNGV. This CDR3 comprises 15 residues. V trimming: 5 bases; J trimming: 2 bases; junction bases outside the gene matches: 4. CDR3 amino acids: CASSKREGNTDTQYF. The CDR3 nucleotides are TGTGCCAGCAGCAAGCGGGAGGGAAACACAGATACGCAGTATTTT. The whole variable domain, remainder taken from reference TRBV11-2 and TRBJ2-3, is EAGVAQSPRYKIIEKRQSVAFWCNPISGHATLYWYQQILGQGPKLLIQFQNNGVVDDSQLPKDRFSAERLKGVDSTLKIQPAKLEDSAVYLCASSKREGNTDTQYFGPGTRLTVL.

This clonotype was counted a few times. The DNA of the CDR3 is TGTGCCAGCAGCCGGGGACTAAGGTGGTACGAGCAGTACTTC. It is translated as CASSRGLRWYEQYF. The genes are TRBV3-1 and TRBJ2-7, with 7 bases fitting TRBD2. Germline V gene lookup returns CDR1 LGHDT and CDR2 YNNKEL (reference sequence). The length of the CDR3 is 14 residues. The J segment lost 4 bases and the V segment lost 4 bases, leaving 7 bases of the junction unmatched.

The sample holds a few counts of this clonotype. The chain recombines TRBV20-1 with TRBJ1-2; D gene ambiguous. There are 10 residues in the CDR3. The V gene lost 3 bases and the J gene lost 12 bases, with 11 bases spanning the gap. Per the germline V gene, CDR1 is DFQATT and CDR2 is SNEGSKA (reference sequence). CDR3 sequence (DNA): TGCAGTGCTAGCAAATTGGGAGACACCTTC. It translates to CSASKLGDTF.

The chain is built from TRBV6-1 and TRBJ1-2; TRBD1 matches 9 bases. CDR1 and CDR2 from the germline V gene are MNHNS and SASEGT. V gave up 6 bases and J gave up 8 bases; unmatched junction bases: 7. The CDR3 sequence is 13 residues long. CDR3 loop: CASSLDRGRGYTF. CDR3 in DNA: TGTGCCAGCAGCTTGGACAGGGGAAGGGGCTACACCTTC.

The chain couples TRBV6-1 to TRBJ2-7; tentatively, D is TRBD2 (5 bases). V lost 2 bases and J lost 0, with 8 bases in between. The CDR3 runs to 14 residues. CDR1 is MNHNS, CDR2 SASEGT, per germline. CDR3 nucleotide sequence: TGTGCCAGCAGTGAATGGAGGAGCTCCTACGAGCAGTACTTC. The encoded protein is CASSEWRSSYEQYF.

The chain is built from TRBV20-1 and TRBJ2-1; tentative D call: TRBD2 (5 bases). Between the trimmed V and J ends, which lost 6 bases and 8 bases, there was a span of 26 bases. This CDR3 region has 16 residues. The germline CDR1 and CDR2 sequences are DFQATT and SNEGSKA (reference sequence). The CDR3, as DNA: TGCAGTGCAAGGGCTGAGGGAACACCAATACGGTATGAGCAGTTCTTC. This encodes CSARAEGTPIRYEQFF.